This TCR beta chain comes out of a study of metastatic and nonmetastatic thyroid tumors. Study overall: Repertoire comparison spanned blood and tumor or nodule tissue of malignant and benign thyroid patients.

Authors' processing steps: CDR3 was compared across clinicopathological groups, and the resulting differences were used to build a distant-metastasis classifier for papillary thyroid cancer. TCRdb re-called the PCR reads via MiXCR. The V and J calls and clone size come from TCRdb's table, not from the authors' own analysis. The table records some 20,000 clones, approximately 14% of them present only once. Patients had received no treatment of any kind before thyroid surgery. In its sample, this clone was seen many times. What it binds is unknown. Study-level points and caveats: The study reportedly found significantly higher TCR beta diversity in malignant thyroid tumors than benign nodules, in blood and tumor.

The source of this sequence is a female donor with papillary thyroid cancer or a benign thyroid nodule (not recorded which). Some clones in this sample may be carry-over from other donors' samples. The material sequenced was blood.

CDR3 DNA sequence: TGCGCCAGCAGCTCCCACCTAGCGGGAGGTGGAGGGAATGAGCAGTTCTTC. It translates to CASSSHLAGGGGNEQFF. The chain employs TRBV5-1 and TRBJ2-1, with 11 bases matching TRBD2. J lost 7 bases, V lost 3 bases, and 12 bases had no gene match. From germline, CDR1 is SGHRS and CDR2 YFSETQ. CDR3 size: 17 residues.